Here is one TCR beta chain with its context. It has no known antigen specificity. No base quality information exists; no much larger clone differs at one position. The data were obtained in a study of T cell repertoires in cytomegalovirus infection (dated by TCRdb to about 2019). Regarding the research as a whole: The peptide stimulations were aimed at well-studied HLA-B-restricted epitopes as well as recently identified HLA-C-restricted CMV epitopes, whose presentation resists viral immunomodulation. Donor HLA type was relevant to the analysis, because carriage of CMV infection together with the matching HLA type was indicated by public TCR beta signatures.

Per the publication, the treatment or condition label means: in vitro stimulation with specific CMV peptide epitopes to enrich CMV-specific T cells. From its cysteine to its phenylalanine, the CDR3 spans 13 amino acids. Solely the CDR3 DNA is kept, with 39 bases framed from the first base. A distance of 16 bases separates the germline ends of V and J, which lose 7 bases and 9 bases respectively. CDR1 is given as MNHNS and CDR2 as SASEGT, both from the germline V gene. The investigation overall reported the following: The ex vivo response was dominated by HLA-C-restricted CMV-specific TCR beta clonotypes, which also provided the single most frequent clonotype in two of eight donors. In both this cohort and an independent cohort of some 370 donors, the cumulative frequency of public TCR beta family members distinguished carriers of CMV infection plus the relevant HLA type.

Instrument on record: Illumina HiSeq 1500. TCRdb reprocessing: public reads trimmed at Q25 with fastp, clones called with MiXCR, in-frame beta chains kept. When rows share a CDR3 protein, they turn into one entry using the most common DNA and genes. The sample records fewer than 650,000 distinct CDR3 sequences, 40% of which are singletons. The ten largest clones capture around 48% of the sample. This sequence was found in a human donor in good health (CMV status not recorded). Some clones in this sample may be carry-over from other donors' samples. The material sequenced was cultured PBMCs, taken from culture after CMV antigen stimulation. This chain joins TRBV6-1 to TRBJ2-1, with a tentative D gene TRBD2 over 6 matching bases. The nucleotides read TGTGCCAGCAATCCGGGAGTGGTCAGTGAGCAGTTCTTC. It is translated as CASNPGVVSEQFF.